This T cell receptor (beta chain) was observed in a study of graft-versus-host responses after intestinal transplantation. Study background: Among the recipients, transplants were multivisceral, liver-intestinal, or isolated intestinal. Tacrolimus and steroids were given for about three years to all recipients after anti-thymocyte globulin induction.

In the case of this clone: The target antigen is unknown.

Germline V gene data show CDR1 as SGHNT and CDR2 as YYREEE (reference sequence). The junction had 5 bases not matched to a gene; V was cut back by 3 bases and J by 5 bases. There are 13 residues in the CDR3. Findings and caveats of the study: Recipient marrow held GvH clones, some first seen in ileum or blood.

The protocol was immunoSEQ multiplex PCR, while the TCRdb copy is restricted to in-frame clones and leaves out a portion. The table records approximately 100,000 clones, approximately 93% of them present only once. The chain links TRBV5-4 to TRBJ2-7, with 7 nucleotides matching TRBD1. The source of this sequence is a human donor who received an intestinal transplant. The sequencing used unstimulated CD8+ T cells sorted from spleen or lymph node cells, collected before intestinal transplant. This chain's CDR3 is CASSSTGLDEQYF. CDR3 sequence (DNA): TGTGCCAGCAGCTCGACAGGGTTGGACGAGCAGTACTTC.